This is a list of T cell receptor beta chains from one sample in a study of PD-L1 blockade in urothelial cancer. The method was immunoSEQ multiplex PCR; TCRdb's version includes in-frame clones alone and lacks a portion of them. The sample includes about 52,000 clones, 77% of them seen just once. This specimen was PBMCs, taken around atezolizumab (anti-PD-L1) treatment. Every receptor here comes from a man between 65 and 85 years old with urothelial cancer. Both conserved end residues are part of each CDR3. The order of the fields is D gene, J gene, V gene, clone size, CDR3 protein, CDR3 DNA. A D gene is named only where the DNA matches it firmly. Not all rows give a size; the values are once, few, many and, for expanded clones, a class.

d_gene: TRBD1; j_gene: TRBJ2-1; v_gene: TRBV7-2; abundance: .; CDR3aa: CASSWTGYNEQFF; CDR3nt: TGTGCCAGCAGCTGGACAGGATACAATGAGCAGTTCTTC
d_gene: .; j_gene: TRBJ2-1; v_gene: TRBV25-1; abundance: .; CDR3aa: CASSESRQGLHNEQFF; CDR3nt: TGTGCCAGCAGTGAATCTCGGCAGGGACTCCACAATGAGCAGTTCTTC
d_gene: TRBD1; j_gene: TRBJ2-7; v_gene: TRBV7-8; abundance: .; CDR3aa: CASSLGTGSYEQYF; CDR3nt: TGTGCCAGCAGCTTAGGGACAGGGTCCTACGAGCAGTACTTC
d_gene: TRBD2; j_gene: TRBJ2-7; v_gene: TRBV30; abundance: .; CDR3aa: CAWSEKRDSYEQYF; CDR3nt: TGTGCCTGGAGTGAAAAGCGGGACTCCTACGAGCAGTACTTC
d_gene: TRBD2; j_gene: TRBJ2-1; v_gene: TRBV30; abundance: .; CDR3aa: CAWRESLADLYNEQFF; CDR3nt: TGTGCCTGGAGAGAGTCCCTAGCGGACCTCTACAATGAGCAGTTCTTC
d_gene: TRBD1; j_gene: TRBJ1-2; v_gene: TRBV5-4; abundance: .; CDR3aa: CASSSRTGPELYGYTF; CDR3nt: TGTGCCAGCAGCTCACGGACAGGCCCTGAGCTCTATGGCTACACCTTC
d_gene: .; j_gene: TRBJ1-3; v_gene: TRBV7-2; abundance: .; CDR3aa: CASSLDSGSSGNTIYF; CDR3nt: TGTGCCAGCAGCTTAGATAGCGGATCCTCTGGAAACACCATATATTTT
d_gene: TRBD1; j_gene: TRBJ2-2; v_gene: TRBV5-1; abundance: few; CDR3aa: CASSRDRVSTGELFF; CDR3nt: TGCGCCAGCAGCAGGGACAGGGTGAGCACCGGGGAGCTGTTTTTT
d_gene: .; j_gene: TRBJ2-2; v_gene: TRBV7-2; abundance: once; CDR3aa: CASSLFPWGAGELFF; CDR3nt: TGTGCCAGCAGCTTATTCCCTTGGGGCGCCGGGGAGCTGTTTTTT
d_gene: TRBD1; j_gene: TRBJ1-2; v_gene: TRBV29-1; abundance: .; CDR3aa: CSVGDRTNYGYTF; CDR3nt: TGCAGCGTCGGGGACAGGACTAACTATGGCTACACCTTC